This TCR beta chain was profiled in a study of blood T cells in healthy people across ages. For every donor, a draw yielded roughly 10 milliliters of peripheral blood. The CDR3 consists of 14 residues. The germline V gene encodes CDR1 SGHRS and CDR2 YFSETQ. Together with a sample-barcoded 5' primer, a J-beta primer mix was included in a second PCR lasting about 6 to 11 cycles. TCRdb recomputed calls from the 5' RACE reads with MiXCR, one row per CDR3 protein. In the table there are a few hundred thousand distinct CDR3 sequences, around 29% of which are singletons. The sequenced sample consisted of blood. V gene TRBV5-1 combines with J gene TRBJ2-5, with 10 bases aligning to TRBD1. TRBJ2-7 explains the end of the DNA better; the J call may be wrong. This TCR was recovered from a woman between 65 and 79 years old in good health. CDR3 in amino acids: CASSGTGDYYEQYF. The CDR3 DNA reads TGCGCCAGCAGCGGGACAGGGGACTACTACGAGCAGTACTTC.